Listed below are T cell receptor beta chains from one sample, sequenced in a study of response to subunit inactivated influenza vaccine. MiXCR, applied by TCRdb to the RT-PCR reads, yields one record per CDR3 protein. This sample has almost 250,000 distinct CDR3 sequences; over 9% occur once, and the top ten carry 7.5% to 10%. This specimen was non-naive T cells sorted from PBMCs, taken approximately 15 days before vaccination. Receptor source: a man between 45 and 60 years old who received an inactivated influenza vaccine. Both conserved end residues are part of each CDR3. D genes are given only for firm matches. A row's size may be missing; if present it is once, few, many or a size class.

TRBD1	TRBJ2-1	many	TRBV12-3/TRBV12-4	TGTGCCGGACAGGTGGGTGAGCAGTTCTTC	CAGQVGEQFF
NA	TRBJ1-5	many	TRBV5-1	TGCGCCAGCAGCTTGGGACAAGCTAATCAGCCCCAGCATTTT	CASSLGQANQPQHF
TRBD1	TRBJ1-1	many	TRBV5-6	TGTGCCAGCAGCTTCGGGACAGGCAATGAAGCTTTCTTT	CASSFGTGNEAFF
NA	TRBJ2-4	NA	TRBV6-2/TRBV6-3	TGTGCCAGCAGTCGCGCGGGACAGAGGACCAAAAACATTCAGTACTTC	CASSRAGQRTKNIQYF
TRBD2	TRBJ2-3	many	TRBV7-2	TGTGCCAGCAGCCCCAGGCTAGCGGGGGGCACAGATACGCAGTATTTT	CASSPRLAGGTDTQYF
NA	TRBJ1-1	many	TRBV6-5	TGTGCCAGCAGTTACTCGACCAGAATGAACACTGAAGCTTTCTTT	CASSYSTRMNTEAFF
TRBD1	TRBJ2-7	few	TRBV11-2	TGTGCCAGCAGCCAGGACAGGGTCGAGCAGTACTTC	CASSQDRVEQYF
NA	TRBJ2-7	few	TRBV28	TGTGCCAGCAGTTTCTATTCCGGGCCCTCCTACGAGCAGTACTTC	CASSFYSGPSYEQYF
NA	TRBJ2-2	NA	TRBV4-3	TGCGCCAGCAGCCAAGGTGTAGGACGGAACACCGGGGAGCTGTTTTTT	CASSQGVGRNTGELFF
NA	TRBJ1-5	NA	TRBV10-2	TGCGCCAGCAGTGAAGTTCAATCGCCCCAGCATTTT	CASSEVQSPQHF
NA	TRBJ2-3	few	TRBV5-1	TGCGCCAGCAGCTTGGGCTTACAGCGGGGCACAGATACGCAGTATTTT	CASSLGLQRGTDTQYF
TRBD1	TRBJ2-2	many	TRBV9	TGTGCCAGCAGCGTTACGGGACAGCTAGCCGGGGAGCTGTTTTTT	CASSVTGQLAGELFF
NA	TRBJ1-5	few	TRBV18	TGTGCCAGCTCACCAGCCGGCTATAGCAATCAGCCCCAGCATTTT	CASSPAGYSNQPQHF
TRBD1	TRBJ2-3	few	TRBV10-3	TGTGCCATCAGTGAGTCAGGGACAGGGGCAGATACGCAGTATTTT	CAISESGTGADTQYF
NA	TRBJ2-7	many	TRBV18	TGTGCCAGCTCACCACCGAGGTTGGGGGCCTCCTACGAGCAGTACTTC	CASSPPRLGASYEQYF
NA	TRBJ2-1	NA	TRBV27	TGTGCCAGCAGTATAACACGGGACGCAGCCTACAATGAGCAGTTCTTC	CASSITRDAAYNEQFF
NA	TRBJ2-5	NA	TRBV27	TGTGCCAGCAGTTCAGCCGCCGGATTTGGGGGACAAGAGACCCAGTACTTC	CASSSAAGFGGQETQYF
TRBD1	TRBJ1-5	few	TRBV6-2/TRBV6-3	TGTGCCAGCAGTTTGACAGGGGTAAATCAGCCCCAGCATTTT	CASSLTGVNQPQHF
NA	TRBJ1-2	NA	TRBV4-2	TGTGCCAGCAGCCACGAGAATAACTATGGCTACACCTTC	CASSHENNYGYTF
NA	TRBJ2-1	few	TRBV4-3	TGCGCCAGCAGCCAGCCCCGTTTAGCGACCTCCTACAATGAGCAGTTCTTC	CASSQPRLATSYNEQFF
TRBD2	TRBJ2-7	few	TRBV7-2	TGTGCCAGCAGCTCCTCTAGCGGGAGAGGGTCTTACGAGCAGTACTTC	CASSSSSGRGSYEQYF
NA	TRBJ2-2	few	TRBV20-1	TGCAGTGCAAAGGGGGCGGGGGGCCGACTATCCACCGGGGAGCTGTTTTTT	CSAKGAGGRLSTGELFF
TRBD2	TRBJ2-3	many	TRBV7-6	TGTGCCAGCAGCCCAGCGGGGGGAAGCACAGATACGCAGTATTTT	CASSPAGGSTDTQYF
NA	TRBJ2-7	few	TRBV7-2	TGTGCCAGCAGCTTAGATCCGGGGGTAAACTACGAGCAGTACTTC	CASSLDPGVNYEQYF
NA	TRBJ1-2	NA	TRBV5-4	TGTGCCAGCAGCTTGGACAGGCTCAACTATGGCTACACCTTC	CASSLDRLNYGYTF
NA	TRBJ2-7	few	TRBV4-1	TGCGCCAGCAGCTCTGGGCCCACCGGCCACGAGCAGTACTTC	CASSSGPTGHEQYF
TRBD1	TRBJ1-2	few	TRBV14	TGTGCCAGCAGCAGAGGGGGCGGCCGCTATGGCTACACCTTC	CASSRGGGRYGYTF
TRBD2	TRBJ2-4	many	TRBV7-2	TGTGCCAGCAGCACTTCAATAGCGGGAAGGAGAAACATTCAGTACTTC	CASSTSIAGRRNIQYF
NA	TRBJ1-1	few	TRBV6-5	TGTGCCAGCAGTCCCCGCGGGGGGACAGCTTTCTTT	CASSPRGGTAFF
NA	TRBJ1-1	NA	TRBV20-1	TGCAGTGCTAGAGATTGGGGTTCGAACACTGAAGCTTTCTTT	CSARDWGSNTEAFF
TRBD1	TRBJ1-1	NA	TRBV5-1	TGCGCCAGCAGCTTGGCCGGGGCTATGACAGGGGTTGGCACTGAAGCTTTCTTT	CASSLAGAMTGVGTEAFF
TRBD2	TRBJ2-1	once	TRBV5-1	TGCGCCAGCAGCGAGGGACTAGGGGGGGGAGAGCAGTTCTTC	CASSEGLGGGEQFF
TRBD1	TRBJ1-4	many	TRBV6-1	TGTGCCAGCAGTGTTTCAGTAGGACAGGGGGTTACTAATGAAAAACTGTTTTTT	CASSVSVGQGVTNEKLFF
NA	TRBJ2-7	many	TRBV10-3	TGTGCCATTCGACAGGACTACGAGCAGTACTTC	CAIRQDYEQYF
NA	TRBJ2-5	NA	TRBV5-1	TGCGCCAGCAGCCCCTACCGGACAGATCAAGAGACCCAGTACTTC	CASSPYRTDQETQYF
NA	TRBJ2-7	NA	TRBV6-2/TRBV6-3	TGTGCCAGTCGGGACTACGAGCAGTACTTC	CASRDYEQYF
TRBD1	TRBJ1-5	NA	TRBV24-1	TGTGCCACCAGAGGACAGGGCGCGAATCAGCCCCAGCTTTTT	CATRGQGANQPQLF
TRBD2	TRBJ2-7	few	TRBV6-2/TRBV6-3	TGTGCCAGCAGTCGGGGACTAGAATGGGAGCAGTACTTC	CASSRGLEWEQYF
NA	TRBJ2-2	few	TRBV28	TGTGCCAGCAGTTCCCCCCGGGACACCAAGAACACCGGGGAGCTGTTTTTT	CASSSPRDTKNTGELFF
NA	TRBJ2-7	NA	TRBV6-1	TGTGCCAGCAGTGAAGTCGGCAGGGGCCACGAGCAGTACTTC	CASSEVGRGHEQYF
TRBD2	TRBJ2-3	few	TRBV12-3/TRBV12-4	TGTGCCAGCAGCCTTATTTTAGCGGGGGGTCCAGATACGCAGTATTTT	CASSLILAGGPDTQYF
NA	TRBJ2-7	NA	TRBV19	TGTGCCAGTAGTATTCGGGGCATCTTAAGCTCCTACGAGCAGTACTTC	CASSIRGILSSYEQYF
NA	TRBJ2-3	few	TRBV4-2	TGTGCCAGCAGCCGGGAGGGGGGTAGCACAGATACGCAGTATTTT	CASSREGGSTDTQYF
NA	TRBJ2-3	many	TRBV29-1	TGCAGCATGAGAGGTCCCTTGAGCACAGATACGCAGTATTTT	CSMRGPLSTDTQYF
NA	TRBJ1-1	NA	TRBV7-9	TGTGCCAGCAGTAAGGCCGGGGCGAACACTGAAGCTTTCTTT	CASSKAGANTEAFF
NA	TRBJ1-1	few	TRBV12-3/TRBV12-4	TGTGCCAGCAGTTCGGGCCAAGAAGCTTTCTTT	CASSSGQEAFF
NA	TRBJ2-5	NA	TRBV4-1	TGCGCCAGCAGCCAAACACTAGCCGGTCAAGAGACCCAGTACTTC	CASSQTLAGQETQYF
TRBD1	TRBJ1-1	few	TRBV30	TGTGCCTGGAGTGCTACAGGGGTTCCTGAAGCTTTCTTT	CAWSATGVPEAFF
NA	TRBJ2-2	few	TRBV5-1	TGCGCCAGCGCCAGGGGGAACACCGGGGAGCTGTTTTTT	CASARGNTGELFF
TRBD1	TRBJ2-6	NA	TRBV4-2	TGTGCCAGCAGCCAAGAAGTGGTTTCGAACAGGGGGACTGGGGCCAACGTCCTGACTTTC	CASSQEVVSNRGTGANVLTF